This entry lists 7 T cell receptor beta chains sequenced from one sample in a study of T cells expressing NK-cell markers. TCRdb re-called the 5' RACE reads and catalogs CDR3 proteins one per entry, DNA excluded. This listing includes 200,000 to 300,000 distinct CDR3 sequences. Material for sequencing was blood T cells: a sorted CD56 or NKG2C T cell subset, CD4+ or CD8+ T cells, or bulk PBMC T cells (not recorded which). The receptors were sampled from a man aged 18 to 30 in good health.

The chain has TRBV30 and TRBJ1-4. The V gene's germline CDR1 is GTSNPN and CDR2 SVGIG (reference sequence). This CDR3 is 12 amino acids long. The CDR3 sequence: CAWSSGVEKLFF.

The V and J genes are TRBV7-2 and TRBJ1-1; TCRdb returns TRBD1, unconfirmable since there is no DNA. The CDR3 consists of 15 residues. Per germline, CDR1 SGHTA and CDR2 FQGNSA. The CDR3 sequence: CASSLVGGQGTEAFF.

CDR3 protein: CASRSAQGNIQYF. The V and J genes are TRBV11-3 and TRBJ2-4; TCRdb proposes TRBD2, but this gene call is untestable without DNA. The CDR3 runs 13 residues. Germline CDR1 is SGHNT and CDR2 is YENEEA.

This chain joins TRBV12-3 or TRBV12-4 and TRBJ2-5; TCRdb indicates TRBD2, and absent DNA this call remains unverified. This CDR3 contains 16 residues. CDR3 amino acids: CASSPSSGRWRETQYF.

The rearrangement links TRBV10-3 to TRBJ1-1; TCRdb's D gene call, TRBD1, goes unchecked for lack of DNA. CDR3 length equals 13 residues. From germline, CDR1 is ENHRY and CDR2 SYGVKD. The CDR3 loop reads CAIGTGTGSEAFF.

This sequence joins TRBV10-3 and TRBJ2-5. CDR3 size: 13 residues. Germline CDR1 reads ENHRY; CDR2 reads SYGVKD. CDR3 sequence reads: CAISAEYQETQYF.

V usage is TRBV18 and J usage is TRBJ2-2; the D call from TCRdb, TRBD1, cannot be confirmed without DNA. The length of the CDR3 is 15 residues. The germline V gene encodes CDR1 KGHSH and CDR2 LQKENI. The CDR3: CASSRQQGYTGELFF.